These T cell receptor beta chains were read from a single sample in a study of cytomegalovirus exposure and HLA in healthy donors. TCRdb's copy holds only in-frame clones and misses some; the assay was immunoSEQ multiplex PCR. The sample yields roughly 330,000 clones, roughly 87% seen once. The sample was PBMCs. Receptors were obtained from a woman aged 30 to 39 in good health and CMV-seropositive. Both conserved end residues are part of each CDR3. The D gene is left open where the match is weak. Clone size appears in some rows only: once, few, many, or a class for an expanded clone.

V gene: TRBV30; clone size: NA; J gene: TRBJ2-4; D gene: NA; CDR3 DNA: TGTGCCTGGAGCAAATCCAGGGTCCGGGACATTCAGTACTTC; CDR3 protein: CAWSKSRVRDIQYF
V gene: TRBV29-1; clone size: NA; J gene: TRBJ1-2; D gene: NA; CDR3 DNA: TGCAGCGTCGAGGACGGCCCCTATGGCTACACCTTC; CDR3 protein: CSVEDGPYGYTF
V gene: TRBV28; clone size: NA; J gene: TRBJ1-5; D gene: NA; CDR3 DNA: TGTGCCAGCAGTGGATCAGCGGGCCACAAGTTACGCCAGCCCCAGCATTTT; CDR3 protein: CASSGSAGHKLRQPQHF
V gene: TRBV7-9; clone size: NA; J gene: TRBJ2-5; D gene: NA; CDR3 DNA: TGTGCCAGCTCCCGGGGGGCTAGCGGAACAAGCCAAGAGACCCAGTACTTC; CDR3 protein: CASSRGASGTSQETQYF
V gene: TRBV27; clone size: NA; J gene: TRBJ1-2; D gene: TRBD1; CDR3 DNA: TGTGCCAGCAGTTTTGCGACCACAGGGGATGGCTACACCTTC; CDR3 protein: CASSFATTGDGYTF
V gene: TRBV9; clone size: few; J gene: TRBJ2-7; D gene: NA; CDR3 DNA: TGTGCCAGCAGCGTGGGGGGCGAAACCTACGAGCAGTACTTC; CDR3 protein: CASSVGGETYEQYF
V gene: TRBV12-5; clone size: NA; J gene: TRBJ2-7; D gene: NA; CDR3 DNA: TGTGCTAGTGGTTTCCCGCAGGGTATAATAGTGGGGGAGCAGTACTTC; CDR3 protein: CASGFPQGIIVGEQYF
V gene: TRBV5-6; clone size: NA; J gene: TRBJ1-5; D gene: NA; CDR3 DNA: TGTGCCAGCAGCTTGGGAGGGGGCAATCAGCCCCAGCATTTT; CDR3 protein: CASSLGGGNQPQHF
V gene: TRBV30; clone size: NA; J gene: TRBJ1-5; D gene: TRBD1; CDR3 DNA: TGTGCCTGGGGACAGGGGCGGGATCAGCCCCAGCATTTT; CDR3 protein: CAWGQGRDQPQHF
V gene: TRBV7-2; clone size: NA; J gene: TRBJ2-1; D gene: TRBD2; CDR3 DNA: TGTGCCAGCAGCTTAGGACTAGCGGGGGGGCGCCATGAGCAGTTCTTC; CDR3 protein: CASSLGLAGGRHEQFF
V gene: TRBV4-2; clone size: NA; J gene: TRBJ2-3; D gene: TRBD2; CDR3 DNA: TGTGCCAGCAGCCTTGTGACTAGCGATACGCAGTATTTT; CDR3 protein: CASSLVTSDTQYF
V gene: TRBV4-2; clone size: NA; J gene: TRBJ1-4; D gene: NA; CDR3 DNA: TGTGCCAGCAGCCAGACATGGGAGGGGAGGAATGAAAAACTGTTTTTT; CDR3 protein: CASSQTWEGRNEKLFF
V gene: TRBV27; clone size: NA; J gene: TRBJ2-7; D gene: TRBD2; CDR3 DNA: TGTGCCAGCAGTTCGTCTAGCGGGAGTGACGAGCAGTACTTC; CDR3 protein: CASSSSSGSDEQYF
V gene: TRBV5-1; clone size: NA; J gene: TRBJ2-3; D gene: NA; CDR3 DNA: TGCGCCAGCAGCTCGGAAGCTAGCGCCTATCTTACAGATACGCAGTATTTT; CDR3 protein: CASSSEASAYLTDTQYF
V gene: TRBV13; clone size: NA; J gene: TRBJ2-3; D gene: NA; CDR3 DNA: TGTGCCAGCAGCTTAGGCCACTGGACAGATACGCAGTATTTT; CDR3 protein: CASSLGHWTDTQYF
V gene: TRBV9; clone size: NA; J gene: TRBJ2-3; D gene: NA; CDR3 DNA: TGTGCCAGCAGCGCTGTCCCGGGGGCCCATACGCAGTATTTT; CDR3 protein: CASSAVPGAHTQYF
V gene: TRBV5-1; clone size: NA; J gene: TRBJ2-1; D gene: NA; CDR3 DNA: TGCGCCAGCAGCTTGGTACCAGACTCCTCCTACAATGAGCAGTTCTTC; CDR3 protein: CASSLVPDSSYNEQFF
V gene: TRBV7-8; clone size: NA; J gene: TRBJ2-1; D gene: TRBD1; CDR3 DNA: TGTGCCAGCAGCCCACGCCGGGACAGGGGATTCCATGAGCAGTTCTTC; CDR3 protein: CASSPRRDRGFHEQFF
V gene: TRBV4-2; clone size: NA; J gene: TRBJ2-5; D gene: NA; CDR3 DNA: TGTGCCAGCAGCCCCCCGGGACTCTCGGAGACCCAGTACTTC; CDR3 protein: CASSPPGLSETQYF
V gene: TRBV5-1; clone size: NA; J gene: TRBJ2-2; D gene: TRBD2; CDR3 DNA: TGCGCCAGCAGCCCTGATGCTAGCGGGGGCACCGGGGAGCTGTTTTTT; CDR3 protein: CASSPDASGGTGELFF
V gene: TRBV4-3; clone size: NA; J gene: TRBJ1-2; D gene: NA; CDR3 DNA: TGCGCCAGCAGCCAGTGGTTAGGTGGGGCGTATGGCTACACCTTC; CDR3 protein: CASSQWLGGAYGYTF
V gene: TRBV6-5; clone size: NA; J gene: TRBJ1-2; D gene: TRBD1; CDR3 DNA: TGTGCCAGCAGTTACCAGGCCGGGACAGAGCTGGGCTACACCTTC; CDR3 protein: CASSYQAGTELGYTF
V gene: TRBV27; clone size: NA; J gene: TRBJ1-5; D gene: NA; CDR3 DNA: TGTGCCAGCAGTGCGGGTAGGGTAACTATTCAGCCCCAGCATTTT; CDR3 protein: CASSAGRVTIQPQHF
V gene: TRBV9; clone size: NA; J gene: TRBJ1-1; D gene: TRBD1; CDR3 DNA: TGTGCCAGCAGCGTAGTCCAGGGGGGTGGAAACACTGAAGCTTTCTTT; CDR3 protein: CASSVVQGGGNTEAFF
V gene: TRBV4-2; clone size: NA; J gene: TRBJ2-7; D gene: NA; CDR3 DNA: TGTGCCAGCAGCCAAGATCGGGGCAGCCACCTCGAGCAGTACTTC; CDR3 protein: CASSQDRGSHLEQYF
V gene: TRBV7-3; clone size: NA; J gene: TRBJ2-5; D gene: NA; CDR3 DNA: TGTGCCAGCAGCTTAAGGCACGGAGGGGAGACCCAGTACTTC; CDR3 protein: CASSLRHGGETQYF
V gene: TRBV4-2; clone size: NA; J gene: TRBJ2-3; D gene: NA; CDR3 DNA: TGTGCCAGCAGCCAAGTTGCGGGGGCCGGCACAGATACGCAGTATTTT; CDR3 protein: CASSQVAGAGTDTQYF
V gene: TRBV27; clone size: NA; J gene: TRBJ1-1; D gene: TRBD1; CDR3 DNA: TGTGCCAGCAGTTCACAGGGGGCGGGCGGGGACACTGAAGCTTTCTTT; CDR3 protein: CASSSQGAGGDTEAFF
V gene: TRBV7-9; clone size: NA; J gene: TRBJ2-7; D gene: NA; CDR3 DNA: TGTGCCAGCAGCTTAGACCCGGGGGAGCAGTACTTC; CDR3 protein: CASSLDPGEQYF
V gene: TRBV7-8; clone size: NA; J gene: TRBJ2-7; D gene: NA; CDR3 DNA: TGTGCCAGCAGCTTAGCGGACGAGCAGTACTTC; CDR3 protein: CASSLADEQYF
V gene: TRBV9; clone size: NA; J gene: TRBJ1-4; D gene: TRBD1; CDR3 DNA: TGTGCCAGCAGCGTGCGGACAGGGGTCGAAGAAAAACTGTTTTTT; CDR3 protein: CASSVRTGVEEKLFF
V gene: TRBV2; clone size: NA; J gene: TRBJ1-1; D gene: NA; CDR3 DNA: TGTGCCAGCAGGGTTCAATCTGAAGCTTTCTTT; CDR3 protein: CASRVQSEAFF
V gene: TRBV25-1; clone size: NA; J gene: TRBJ2-7; D gene: NA; CDR3 DNA: TGTGCCAGCAGTGCTCCCGGGACAAACTACGAGCAGTACTTC; CDR3 protein: CASSAPGTNYEQYF
V gene: TRBV4-1; clone size: NA; J gene: TRBJ2-7; D gene: TRBD1; CDR3 DNA: TGCGCCAGCAGCCAAGCGGGACAGGGGTCCTACGAGCAGTACTTC; CDR3 protein: CASSQAGQGSYEQYF
V gene: TRBV4-2; clone size: NA; J gene: TRBJ2-2; D gene: TRBD2; CDR3 DNA: TGTGCCAGCAGCCAAGAGAGGGCTAGCGGGAGGAAGCTGTTTTTT; CDR3 protein: CASSQERASGRKLFF
V gene: TRBV19; clone size: NA; J gene: TRBJ1-5; D gene: NA; CDR3 DNA: TGTGCCAGCGTGAACCGGGACTCCAAAGGCAATCAGCCCCAGCATTTT; CDR3 protein: CASVNRDSKGNQPQHF
V gene: TRBV7-2; clone size: NA; J gene: TRBJ2-7; D gene: TRBD1; CDR3 DNA: TGTGCCAGCAGCTTAGTCAGGGGGTACGAGCAGTACTTC; CDR3 protein: CASSLVRGYEQYF
V gene: TRBV27; clone size: NA; J gene: TRBJ2-7; D gene: TRBD2; CDR3 DNA: TGTGCCAGCAGTTCGGGACTAGCGATCTACGAGCAGTACTTC; CDR3 protein: CASSSGLAIYEQYF
V gene: TRBV13; clone size: once; J gene: TRBJ2-7; D gene: TRBD1; CDR3 DNA: TGTGCCAGCAGCTCTGGACAGGGGTACGAGCAGTACTTC; CDR3 protein: CASSSGQGYEQYF
V gene: TRBV5-6; clone size: NA; J gene: TRBJ2-7; D gene: NA; CDR3 DNA: TGTGCCAGCAGCTTGGTGCCGGGACAAACCTACGAGCAGTACTTC; CDR3 protein: CASSLVPGQTYEQYF
V gene: TRBV4-3; clone size: NA; J gene: TRBJ1-4; D gene: TRBD1; CDR3 DNA: TGCGCCAGCAGCCAGGCAGGGGGGACCAATGAAAAACTGTTTTTT; CDR3 protein: CASSQAGGTNEKLFF
V gene: TRBV28; clone size: NA; J gene: TRBJ1-6; D gene: TRBD1; CDR3 DNA: TGTGCCAGCAGGACCCTAAGGACAGGGTCCTATAATTCACCCCTCCACTTT; CDR3 protein: CASRTLRTGSYNSPLHF
V gene: TRBV9; clone size: NA; J gene: TRBJ2-7; D gene: NA; CDR3 DNA: TGTGCCAGCAGCGTAGACCTGGGCCCCTACGAGCAGTACTTC; CDR3 protein: CASSVDLGPYEQYF
V gene: TRBV27; clone size: NA; J gene: TRBJ2-7; D gene: NA; CDR3 DNA: TGTGCCAGCAGTTTATCGATGGGGGTCGGTCTCAACGAGCAGTACTTC; CDR3 protein: CASSLSMGVGLNEQYF
V gene: TRBV29-1; clone size: NA; J gene: TRBJ2-1; D gene: TRBD2; CDR3 DNA: TGCAGCGTTTCAGCGGGAGCGTTCGGGGAGCAGTTCTTC; CDR3 protein: CSVSAGAFGEQFF
V gene: TRBV2; clone size: once; J gene: TRBJ1-5; D gene: TRBD1; CDR3 DNA: TGTGCCAGCAGATTCCGGGACAGCCCGTGGCCCCAGCATTTT; CDR3 protein: CASRFRDSPWPQHF
V gene: TRBV30; clone size: NA; J gene: TRBJ1-1; D gene: TRBD1; CDR3 DNA: TGTGCCTGGAGTGTACTGGGGACAGGGAAGGGTGAAGCTTTCTTT; CDR3 protein: CAWSVLGTGKGEAFF
V gene: TRBV9; clone size: NA; J gene: TRBJ2-7; D gene: TRBD2; CDR3 DNA: TGTGCCAGCAGCGTAGGGACTAGGACCTACGAGCAGTACTTC; CDR3 protein: CASSVGTRTYEQYF
V gene: TRBV30; clone size: NA; J gene: TRBJ1-2; D gene: NA; CDR3 DNA: TGTGCCTGGAGTGCGGGCGGGAGAATCTATGGCTACACCTTC; CDR3 protein: CAWSAGGRIYGYTF
V gene: TRBV5-1; clone size: NA; J gene: TRBJ2-7; D gene: TRBD2; CDR3 DNA: TGCGCCAGCAGCCCGGGACTAGCGGGAGGGCTCAACTACGAGCAGTACTTC; CDR3 protein: CASSPGLAGGLNYEQYF
V gene: TRBV6-7; clone size: once; J gene: TRBJ2-2; D gene: NA; CDR3 DNA: TGTGCCAGCAGTTACGGGACATCGAACACCGGGGAGCTGTTTTTT; CDR3 protein: CASSYGTSNTGELFF
V gene: TRBV30; clone size: NA; J gene: TRBJ2-7; D gene: TRBD2; CDR3 DNA: TGTGCCTGGAGTGCACTAGCGGGGGGTATCTACGAGCAGTACTTC; CDR3 protein: CAWSALAGGIYEQYF
V gene: TRBV7-9; clone size: once; J gene: TRBJ2-7; D gene: TRBD1; CDR3 DNA: TGTGCCAGCAGGAATGGGACAGGAAGCTCCTACGAGCAGTACTTC; CDR3 protein: CASRNGTGSSYEQYF
V gene: TRBV18; clone size: NA; J gene: TRBJ1-1; D gene: NA; CDR3 DNA: TGTGCCAGCTCACCACTGTGGGTGGAGGACTACACTGAAGCTTTCTTT; CDR3 protein: CASSPLWVEDYTEAFF
V gene: TRBV4-2; clone size: NA; J gene: TRBJ1-1; D gene: NA; CDR3 DNA: TGTGCCAGCAGCCAAGACACAGACACTGAAGCTTTCTTT; CDR3 protein: CASSQDTDTEAFF